This T cell receptor (beta chain) comes out of a study of vaccination and CD4 T cells after COVID-19. Study-level information: Four females and six males made up the convalescents, with two Hispanic. General study findings and limits: Reactive clone data from convalescent patients indicated a median of roughly 86% appearing only post-vaccination.

Noted treatment: roughly 10-day PBMC culture with coronavirus spike peptide pools or control peptides (ViraFEST assay). ViraFEST enlarged antigen-specific T cell populations with peptide pools and afterwards sequenced TCRs. Germline V gene sequence: CDR1 SGHTA, CDR2 FQGNSA. CDR3 length equals 14 residues. The V end lost 2 bases, the J end lost 0 bases, and 7 bases lay between the germline ends. This clonotype occurred a few times. Antigen specificity is unknown. Sequencing of DNA taken from cultured CD4+ T cells relied on the Oncomine TCR Beta short-read assay. TCRdb re-called the PCR reads through MiXCR, storing one row per CDR3 protein. This table holds about 20,000 distinct CDR3 sequences, about 44% found once.

The sequence derives from a human donor who had recovered from COVID-19. This sequence joins TRBV7-2 and TRBJ1-1; D perhaps matches TRBD1 (6 bases). Material: CD4+ T cells from blood, cultured in vitro, obtained after SARS-CoV-2 vaccination. The CDR3 DNA follows: TGTGCCAGCAGCTTAACAGGGCTGAACACTGAAGCTTTCTTT. Its translation is CASSLTGLNTEAFF.